This T cell receptor beta chain was obtained from a study of tumor and adjacent non-tumor tissue in lung cancer. V was trimmed by 1 base and J by 4 bases, leaving 5 bases between them. This CDR3 contains 12 residues. The germline CDR1 and CDR2 sequences are SGHAT and FQNNGV. RNA was extracted from bulk tissue without any cell sorting. More than 3 cm separated this lung sample from the edge of the tumor. TCRbeta libraries were built with three rounds of nested PCR, modified from ARM-PCR. TCRdb independently ran MiXCR on the multiplex PCR reads; one entry per CDR3 protein. Counted here are approximately 120,000 distinct CDR3 sequences, 60% to 70% occurring once; the ten biggest clones make up around 19%.

The receptor was isolated from a man aged 55 to 70 with non-small cell lung cancer. Sequenced: distant non-tumor lung tissue. The chain employs TRBV11-2 and TRBJ2-7; no clear D gene. The CDR3: CASSLVRYEQYF. Written as DNA, the CDR3 is TGTGCCAGCAGCTTAGTACGATACGAGCAGTACTTC.